This T cell receptor beta chain was observed in a study of blood T cell repertoires in COVID-19. V dropped 6 bases and J dropped 1; count of bases not matched to a gene: 5. Germline values: CDR1 ENHRY, CDR2 SYGVKD. The CDR3 loop spans 14 amino acids. Per the study methods: Counts of nucleated cells, estimated from reference gene primer amplification, were obtained. Sequenced by immunoSEQ multiplex PCR; TCRdb stores in-frame clones only, minus some. V, J and clone size derive from that table, while D and trimming were established from the DNA sequence. The table lists roughly 150,000 clones, roughly four fifths of them singletons, with roughly 2% in the top ten.

The clonotype originates from a woman over 75 with acute or convalescent COVID-19. The gene calls are TRBV10-3 and TRBJ1-1; 7 nucleotides match TRBD1. Specimen: peripheral blood. CDR3 sequence reads: CAIRSGTANTEAFF. The DNA for the CDR3 is TGTGCCATCAGATCCGGGACAGCGAACACTGAAGCTTTCTTT.